This is a list of T cell receptor beta chains from one sample in a study of CD8 T cells in ankylosing spondylitis. TCRdb reprocessed the 5' RACE reads with MiXCR, giving one entry per CDR3 protein. Altogether just under 550,000 distinct CDR3 sequences are present, more than 9.5% being singletons, with the ten largest covering nearly 7%. The sequencing sample was made of blood, either unsorted or a sorted T cell fraction (not recorded which). Source of these receptors: a male donor with ankylosing spondylitis. Both conserved end residues are part of each CDR3. Each record gives: J gene, D gene, clone size, V gene, CDR3 protein, CDR3 DNA. A D gene is named only where the DNA matches it firmly. Only part of the rows carry a size: once, few, many, or a class if the clone is expanded.

j_call: TRBJ2-1
d_call: TRBD2
clone_size: few
v_call: TRBV4-1
cdr3_aa: CASSHTGLAGVNEQFF
cdr3_nt: TGCGCCAGCAGCCACACGGGACTAGCGGGAGTGAATGAGCAGTTCTTC

j_call: TRBJ1-2
d_call: NA
clone_size: NA
v_call: TRBV18
cdr3_aa: CASSPRPDGYGYTF
cdr3_nt: TGTGCCAGCTCACCTCGACCCGACGGCTATGGCTACACCTTC

j_call: TRBJ1-5
d_call: NA
clone_size: many
v_call: TRBV24-1
cdr3_aa: CATNETSGEQPQHF
cdr3_nt: TGTGCCACCAATGAGACTAGCGGGGAACAGCCCCAGCATTTT

j_call: TRBJ1-4
d_call: NA
clone_size: NA
v_call: TRBV5-1
cdr3_aa: CASSLGSREEKLFF
cdr3_nt: TGCGCCAGCAGCTTGGGGAGTCGTGAGGAAAAACTGTTTTTT

j_call: TRBJ2-7
d_call: TRBD1
clone_size: few
v_call: TRBV14
cdr3_aa: CASSHGQGMSYEQYF
cdr3_nt: TGTGCCAGCAGCCACGGACAGGGGATGTCCTACGAGCAGTACTTC

j_call: TRBJ2-2
d_call: NA
clone_size: few
v_call: TRBV5-6
cdr3_aa: CASSQPSVDQYTGELFF
cdr3_nt: TGTGCCAGCAGCCAACCCTCCGTTGACCAGTACACCGGGGAGCTGTTTTTT

j_call: TRBJ2-5
d_call: NA
clone_size: few
v_call: TRBV10-1
cdr3_aa: CASSDPKGGETQYF
cdr3_nt: TGCGCCAGCAGTGACCCCAAGGGCGGAGAGACCCAGTACTTC

j_call: TRBJ1-2
d_call: TRBD1
clone_size: NA
v_call: TRBV3-1
cdr3_aa: CASSQDHRGNYGYTF
cdr3_nt: TGTGCCAGCAGCCAAGATCACAGGGGAAACTATGGCTACACCTTC

j_call: TRBJ1-4
d_call: TRBD1
clone_size: few
v_call: TRBV7-9
cdr3_aa: CASSSGQGGKKLFF
cdr3_nt: TGTGCCAGCAGCTCGGGACAGGGAGGGAAAAAACTGTTTTTT

j_call: TRBJ2-5
d_call: TRBD1
clone_size: few
v_call: TRBV5-1
cdr3_aa: CASSLNTGGGQETQYF
cdr3_nt: TGCGCCAGCAGCTTGAACACAGGGGGCGGACAAGAGACCCAGTACTTC

j_call: TRBJ2-2
d_call: TRBD2
clone_size: few
v_call: TRBV20-1
cdr3_aa: CSVQGLAGGPSGELFF
cdr3_nt: TGCAGTGTCCAGGGACTAGCGGGAGGGCCATCCGGGGAGCTGTTTTTT

j_call: TRBJ2-3
d_call: TRBD2
clone_size: few
v_call: TRBV11-2
cdr3_aa: CASSSFPSGRPDTQYF
cdr3_nt: TGTGCCAGCAGCTCCTTTCCCAGCGGGAGGCCAGATACGCAGTATTTT

j_call: TRBJ1-4
d_call: NA
clone_size: few
v_call: TRBV5-1
cdr3_aa: CASSLEGFNEKLFF
cdr3_nt: TGCGCCAGCAGCTTGGAAGGTTTTAATGAAAAACTGTTTTTT